These 2 T cell receptor beta chains were all obtained from the same sample, sequenced in a study of cytomegalovirus exposure and HLA in healthy donors. This PCR relied on a set of 60 Vbeta primers and 13 Jbeta primers. Sequenced by immunoSEQ multiplex PCR; TCRdb stores in-frame clones only, minus some. Here the sample spans under 130,000 clones, 76% being singletons. The specimen sequenced was PBMCs. Source of these receptors: a man aged 35 to 55 in good health and CMV-seropositive.

The chain joins TRBV7-3 to TRBJ2-4; tentative D call: TRBD1 (7 bases). Germline-derived CDR1 and CDR2 are SGHTA and FQGTGA. This CDR3 has 17 amino acids. Between the trimmed V and J ends, which lost 4 bases and 6 bases, there was a span of 22 bases. CDR3 coding DNA: TGTGCCAGCAGCTCAAAAGACGGGGGCAGGGGGACAAACATTCAGTACTTC. Translated: CASSSKDGGRGTNIQYF.

The J gene is TRBJ2-2, the V gene TRBV7-3; 10 positions agree with TRBD2. The CDR3 sequence is 16 residues long. From germline, CDR1 is SGHTA and CDR2 FQGTGA. Losses at the gene ends were 2 bases for V and 7 bases for J; bases not matched to a gene: 7. The CDR3 spells CASSLPSGGAGGELFF. CDR3 sequence (DNA): TGTGCCAGCAGCTTACCCAGCGGGGGGGCCGGCGGGGAGCTGTTTTTT.